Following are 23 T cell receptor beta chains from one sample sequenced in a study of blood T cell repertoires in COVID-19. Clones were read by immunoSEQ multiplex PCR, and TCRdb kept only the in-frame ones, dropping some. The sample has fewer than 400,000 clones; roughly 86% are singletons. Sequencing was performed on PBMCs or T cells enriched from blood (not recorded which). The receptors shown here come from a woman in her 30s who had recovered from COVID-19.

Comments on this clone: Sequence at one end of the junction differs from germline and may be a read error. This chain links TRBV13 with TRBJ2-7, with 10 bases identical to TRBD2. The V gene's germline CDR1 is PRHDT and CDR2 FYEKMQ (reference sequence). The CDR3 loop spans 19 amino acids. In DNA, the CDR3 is TGTGCCAGCAGCCTAGGGGGTCGGCTAGCGGGAGAAGTTTTCTACGAGCAGTACTTC. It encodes CASSLGGRLAGEVFYEQYF.

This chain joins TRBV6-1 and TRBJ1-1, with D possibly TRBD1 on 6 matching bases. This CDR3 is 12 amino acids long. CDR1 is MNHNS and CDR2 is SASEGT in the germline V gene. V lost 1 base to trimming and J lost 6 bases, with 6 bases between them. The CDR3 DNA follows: TGTGCCAGCAGTGAAGGGGGGCCTGAAGCTTTCTTT. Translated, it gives CASSEGGPEAFF.

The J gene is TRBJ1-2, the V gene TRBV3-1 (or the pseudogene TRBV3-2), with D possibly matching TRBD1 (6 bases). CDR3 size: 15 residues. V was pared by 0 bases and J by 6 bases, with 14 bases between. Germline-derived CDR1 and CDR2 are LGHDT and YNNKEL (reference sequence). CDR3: CASSQDLGTQDGYTF. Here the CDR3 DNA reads TGTGCCAGCAGCCAAGATTTAGGGACACAGGATGGCTACACCTTC.

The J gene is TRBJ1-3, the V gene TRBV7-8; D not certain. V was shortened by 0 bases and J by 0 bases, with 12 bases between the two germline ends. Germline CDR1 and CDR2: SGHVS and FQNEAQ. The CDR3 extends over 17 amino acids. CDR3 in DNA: TGTGCCAGCAGCTTAGCTCCGGGATCGAGCTCTGGAAACACCATATATTTT. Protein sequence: CASSLAPGSSSGNTIYF.

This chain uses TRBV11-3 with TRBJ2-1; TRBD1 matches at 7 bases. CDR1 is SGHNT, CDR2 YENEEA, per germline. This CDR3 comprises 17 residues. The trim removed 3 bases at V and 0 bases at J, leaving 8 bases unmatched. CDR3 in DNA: TGTGCCAGCAGCTTTTACAGGGGACCTGTCTCCTACAATGAGCAGTTCTTC. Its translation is CASSFYRGPVSYNEQFF.

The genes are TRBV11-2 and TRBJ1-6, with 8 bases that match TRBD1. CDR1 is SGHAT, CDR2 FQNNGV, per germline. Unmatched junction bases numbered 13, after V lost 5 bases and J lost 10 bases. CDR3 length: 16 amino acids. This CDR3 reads CASSPRSGQGRSPLHF. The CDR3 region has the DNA TGTGCCAGCAGCCCTAGGTCAGGACAGGGTAGATCACCCCTCCACTTT. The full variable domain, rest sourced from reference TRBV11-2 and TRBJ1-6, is EAGVAQSPRYKIIEKRQSVAFWCNPISGHATLYWYQQILGQGPKLLIQFQNNGVVDDSQLPKDRFSAERLKGVDSTLKIQPAKLEDSAVYLCASSPRSGQGRSPLHFGNGTRLTVT.

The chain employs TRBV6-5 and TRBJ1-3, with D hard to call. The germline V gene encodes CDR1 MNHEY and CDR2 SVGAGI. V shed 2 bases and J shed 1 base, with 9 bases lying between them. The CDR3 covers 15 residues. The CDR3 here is CASSYKAGSGNTIYF. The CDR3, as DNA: TGTGCCAGCAGTTACAAGGCAGGATCTGGAAACACCATATATTTT.

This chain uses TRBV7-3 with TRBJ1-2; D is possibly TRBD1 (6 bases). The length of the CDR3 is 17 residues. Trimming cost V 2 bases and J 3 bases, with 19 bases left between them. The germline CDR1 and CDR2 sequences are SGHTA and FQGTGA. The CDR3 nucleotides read TGTGCCAGCAGCTTATCGCCTACAGGGCTATCGGACTATGGCTACACCTTC. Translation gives CASSLSPTGLSDYGYTF.

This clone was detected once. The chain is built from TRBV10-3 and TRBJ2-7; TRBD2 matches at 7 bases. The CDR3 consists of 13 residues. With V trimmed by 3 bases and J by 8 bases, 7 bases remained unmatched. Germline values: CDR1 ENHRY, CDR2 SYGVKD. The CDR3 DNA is TGTGCCATCAGTGATGTGGGAGGGTTCCAGCAGTACTTC. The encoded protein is CAISDVGGFQQYF.

The CDR3 sequence: CAIRQARGYGYTF. DNA for the CDR3: TGTGCCATTCGACAGGCTAGGGGATATGGCTACACCTTC. This chain uses TRBV10-3 with TRBJ1-2, with a weak D call TRBD1 (6 bases). Trimming took 9 bases from V and 5 from J, leaving 16 bases between them. Per the germline V gene, CDR1 is ENHRY and CDR2 is SYGVKD. CDR3 length: 13 amino acids.

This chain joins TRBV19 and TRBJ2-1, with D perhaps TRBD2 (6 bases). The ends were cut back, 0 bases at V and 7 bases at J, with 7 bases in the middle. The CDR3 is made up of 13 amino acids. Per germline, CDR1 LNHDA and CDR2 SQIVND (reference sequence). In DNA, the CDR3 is TGTGCCAGTAGTATAGATCGGGGGAATGAGCAGTTCTTC. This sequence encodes CASSIDRGNEQFF. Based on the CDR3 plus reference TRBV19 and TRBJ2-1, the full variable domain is DGGITQSPKYLFRKEGQNVTLSCEQNLNHDAMYWYRQDPGQGLRLIYYSQIVNDFQKGDIAEGYSVSREKKESFPLTVTSAQKNPTAFYLCASSIDRGNEQFFGPGTRLTVL.

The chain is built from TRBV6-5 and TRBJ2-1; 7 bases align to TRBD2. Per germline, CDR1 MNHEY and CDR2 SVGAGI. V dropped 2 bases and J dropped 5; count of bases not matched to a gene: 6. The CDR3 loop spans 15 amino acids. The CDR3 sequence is CASSYGGLADNEQFF. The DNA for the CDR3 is TGTGCCAGCAGTTACGGAGGCCTAGCGGACAATGAGCAGTTCTTC.

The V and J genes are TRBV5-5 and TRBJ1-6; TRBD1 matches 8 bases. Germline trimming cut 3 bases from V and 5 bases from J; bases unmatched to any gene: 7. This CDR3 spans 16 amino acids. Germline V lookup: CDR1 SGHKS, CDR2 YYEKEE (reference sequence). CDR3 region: CASSSTGAPDNSPLHF. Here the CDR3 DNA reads TGTGCCAGCAGCTCGACAGGGGCGCCCGATAATTCACCCCTCCACTTT. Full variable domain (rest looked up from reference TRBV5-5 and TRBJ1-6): DAGVTQSPTHLIKTRGQQVTLRCSPISGHKSVSWYQQVLGQGPQFIFQYYEKEERGRGNFPDRFSARQFPNYSSELNVNALLLGDSALYLCASSSTGAPDNSPLHFGNGTRLTVT.

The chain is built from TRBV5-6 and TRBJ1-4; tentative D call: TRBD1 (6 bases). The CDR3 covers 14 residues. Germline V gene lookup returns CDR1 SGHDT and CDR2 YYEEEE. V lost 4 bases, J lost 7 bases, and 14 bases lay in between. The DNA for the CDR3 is TGTGCCAGCAGCGAGGCAGGGGCGGGTGAAAAACTGTTTTTT. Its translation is CASSEAGAGEKLFF.

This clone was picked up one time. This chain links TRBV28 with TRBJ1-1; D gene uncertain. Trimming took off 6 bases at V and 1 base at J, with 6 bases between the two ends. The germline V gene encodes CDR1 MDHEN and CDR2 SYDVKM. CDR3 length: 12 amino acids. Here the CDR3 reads CASRYTNTEAFF. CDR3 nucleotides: TGTGCCAGCAGGTACACGAACACTGAAGCTTTCTTT.

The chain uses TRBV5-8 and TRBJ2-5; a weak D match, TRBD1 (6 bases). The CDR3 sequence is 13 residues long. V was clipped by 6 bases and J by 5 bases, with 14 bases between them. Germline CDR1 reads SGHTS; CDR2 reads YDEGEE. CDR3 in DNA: TGTGCCAGCACCCAACAGGGCAGGGAGACCCAGTACTTC. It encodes CASTQQGRETQYF.

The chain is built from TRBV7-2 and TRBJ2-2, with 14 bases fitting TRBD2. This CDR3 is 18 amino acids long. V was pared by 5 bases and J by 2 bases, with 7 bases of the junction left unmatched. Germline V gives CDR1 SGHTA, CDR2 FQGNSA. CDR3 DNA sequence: TGTGCCAGCAGCAAGCCCGGACTAGCGGGGGGTAACACCGGGGAGCTGTTTTTT. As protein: CASSKPGLAGGNTGELFF.

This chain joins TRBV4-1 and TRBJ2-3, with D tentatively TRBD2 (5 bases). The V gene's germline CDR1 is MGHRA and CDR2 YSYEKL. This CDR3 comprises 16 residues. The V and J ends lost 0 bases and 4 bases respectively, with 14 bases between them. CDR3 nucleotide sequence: TGCGCCAGCAGCCAAGATCGGGCTAGGAGGCCAGATACGCAGTATTTT. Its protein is CASSQDRARRPDTQYF.

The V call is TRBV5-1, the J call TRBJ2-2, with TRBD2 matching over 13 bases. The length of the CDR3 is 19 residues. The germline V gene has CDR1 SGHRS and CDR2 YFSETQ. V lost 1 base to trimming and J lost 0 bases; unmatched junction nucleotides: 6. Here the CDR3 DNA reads TGCGCCAGCAGCTTGCCCCGACTAGCGGGGGGCGCGAACACCGGGGAGCTGTTTTTT. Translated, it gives CASSLPRLAGGANTGELFF.

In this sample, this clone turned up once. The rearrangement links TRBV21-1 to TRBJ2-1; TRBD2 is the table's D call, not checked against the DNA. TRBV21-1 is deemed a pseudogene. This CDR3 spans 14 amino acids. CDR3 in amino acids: CASSVGGSYNEQFF. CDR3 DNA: TGTGCCAGCAGTGTCGGGGGCTCCTACAATGAGCAGTTCTTC.

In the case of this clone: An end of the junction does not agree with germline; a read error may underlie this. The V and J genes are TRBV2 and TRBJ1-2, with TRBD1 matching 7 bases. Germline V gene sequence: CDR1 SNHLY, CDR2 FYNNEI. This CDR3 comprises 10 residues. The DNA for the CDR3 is TGTGCCAGAAAAACCGGGACAGCCTTCTTC. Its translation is CARKTGTAFF.

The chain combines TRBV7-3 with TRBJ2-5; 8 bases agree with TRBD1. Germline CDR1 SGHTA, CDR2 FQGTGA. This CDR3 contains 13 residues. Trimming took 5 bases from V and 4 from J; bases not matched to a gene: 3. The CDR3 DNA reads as TGTGCCAGCAGCCCTGGGACAGGAGAGACCCAGTACTTC. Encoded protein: CASSPGTGETQYF.

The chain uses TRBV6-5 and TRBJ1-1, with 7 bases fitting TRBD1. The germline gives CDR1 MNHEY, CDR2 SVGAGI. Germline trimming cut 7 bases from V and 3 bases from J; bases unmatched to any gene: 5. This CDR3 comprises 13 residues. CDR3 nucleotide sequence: TGTGCCAGCAAAAGGGGACAGTACACTGAAGCTTTCTTT. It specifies CASKRGQYTEAFF.